Reported below is one TCR beta chain. The data originate from a study of shared clonotypes between healthy human individuals. At the level of the study: Each donor contributed plates that comprised three CD4 naive, three CD4 memory, two CD8 naive and one CD8 memory.

Across several immunoSEQ plates, the genomic DNA of each subset was split evenly. Only in-frame clones appear in the TCRdb table, and some are missing; sequencing was by immunoSEQ multiplex PCR. The top ten clones hold more than 1.5% of a sample with about 2.1 million clones, approximately 94% of them seen once. The CDR3 totals 14 residues. The V end lost 5 bases, the J end lost 6 bases, and 13 bases lay between the germline ends. Per germline, CDR1 MNHEY and CDR2 SMNVEV (reference sequence). Naive CD8 cells lacked CD45RO, underwent positive selection for CCR7 and left out terminally differentiated effector memory CD45RA+ cells.

This chain links TRBV27 with TRBJ2-2, with D perhaps being TRBD1 or TRBD2 (5 bases each). The sequencing input was naive CD8+ T cells from PBMCs. The clonotype originates from a man younger than 35 in good health. Some clones in this sample may be carry-over from other donors' samples. For the CDR3, the DNA is TGTGCCAGCAGTCCTAGGGACCCCGCCGGGGAGCTGTTTTTT. Its protein product is CASSPRDPAGELFF.